This T cell receptor beta chain was found in a study of patients and donors after allogeneic stem cell transplantation (TCRdb year 2020). From V the trimming removes 1 base and from J it removes 5 bases, while the gene matches leave 12 bases of the junction unaccounted for. The germline V gene encodes CDR1 SGHRS and CDR2 YFSETQ. Counted from cysteine to phenylalanine, this CDR3 has 17 amino acids. Kept here is only the CDR3 DNA, which spans 51 bases and is read in frame from base 1. Receptor libraries were prepared by RT-PCR. Instrument used: NextSeq 550. TCRdb redid the processing of the public reads, applying fastp at Q25 and MiXCR, and retained in-frame beta chains. Rows are combined by CDR3 protein, so each entry shows the most common genes and DNA. This sample is represented by about 40,000 distinct CDR3 sequences; over 25% of them were singletons. The ten largest account for 55% to 75% of the sample.

Remarks on this clonotype: The specificity of this receptor is unknown. The input lacks base qualities; no much larger clone sits a single base away.

The V gene is TRBV5-1 and the J gene is TRBJ2-5, with 9 junctional bases fitting TRBD2. The clonotype was recovered from a human donor who was either an allogeneic HSCT recipient or a stem cell or donor lymphocyte infusion donor (not recorded which). It is not recorded whose cells these are; they may come from a transplant donor. The specimen sequenced was blood, either unsorted or a sorted T cell fraction (not recorded which). This receptor carries the CDR3 CASSLRARGRAGETQYF. The bases are TGCGCCAGCAGCTTGAGGGCACGCGGGAGGGCCGGCGAGACCCAGTACTTC.